This T cell receptor beta chain was profiled in a study of cytomegalovirus exposure and HLA in healthy donors. TCRdb's copy holds only in-frame clones and misses some; the assay was immunoSEQ multiplex PCR. This sample carries 90,000 to 130,000 clones, under 97% of them seen once, and the ten largest clones take roughly 0.67%. There are 18 residues in the CDR3. V lost 5 bases, J lost 2 bases, and 12 bases stayed unmatched. The germline V gene encodes CDR1 MDHEN and CDR2 SYDVKM. Sequencing input: PBMCs. The receptor was derived from a woman younger than 30 in good health and CMV-seronegative. V gene TRBV28 combines with J gene TRBJ1-5; 10 nucleotides match TRBD1. In nucleotides, the CDR3 is TGTGCCAGCAGTCCCACGACAGGGGGCGGTTTTGGCAATCAGCCCCAGCATTTT. It translates to CASSPTTGGGFGNQPQHF.